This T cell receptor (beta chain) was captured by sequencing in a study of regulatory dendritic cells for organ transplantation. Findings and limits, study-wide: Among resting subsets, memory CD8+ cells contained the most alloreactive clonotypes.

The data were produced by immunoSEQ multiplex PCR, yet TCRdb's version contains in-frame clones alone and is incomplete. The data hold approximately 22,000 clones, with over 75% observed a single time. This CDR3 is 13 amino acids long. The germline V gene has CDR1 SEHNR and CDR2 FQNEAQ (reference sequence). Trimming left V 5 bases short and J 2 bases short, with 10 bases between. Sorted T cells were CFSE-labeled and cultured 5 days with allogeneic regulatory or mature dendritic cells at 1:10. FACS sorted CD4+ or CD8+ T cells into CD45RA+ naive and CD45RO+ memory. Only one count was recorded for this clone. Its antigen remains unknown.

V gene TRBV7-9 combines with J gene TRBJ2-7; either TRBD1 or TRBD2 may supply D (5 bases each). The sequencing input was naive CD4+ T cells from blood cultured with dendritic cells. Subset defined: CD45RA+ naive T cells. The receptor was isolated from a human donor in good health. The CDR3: CASSIRDPYEQYF. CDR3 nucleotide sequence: TGTGCCAGCAGCATACGGGACCCCTACGAGCAGTACTTC.